This TCR beta chain stems from a study of T cell repertoires in cytomegalovirus infection. Study information: Public TCR beta signatures provided an indication of both CMV infection and a matching HLA type.

CDR1 and CDR2 (germline): MNHEY, SMNVEV (reference sequence). V lost 0 bases to trimming and J lost 7 bases, with 7 bases between them. The CDR3 covers 13 residues. With respect to this clonotype: The antigen remains unidentified.

TCRdb called the reads again in MiXCR, with one record for every CDR3 protein. The profile covers some 800,000 distinct CDR3 sequences, with 25% to 35% appearing a single time and around 12% taken by the ten largest. The sample in question was cultured CD8+ T cells from PBMCs, obtained from culture after CMV antigen stimulation. The chain uses TRBV27 and TRBJ1-5; D is unclear. The receptor was isolated from a human donor in good health (CMV status not recorded). Some clones in this sample may be carry-over from other donors' samples. The CDR3 coding sequence is TGTGCCAGCAGTTTATCGGCTCGCCAGCCCCAGCATTTT. Its protein is CASSLSARQPQHF.